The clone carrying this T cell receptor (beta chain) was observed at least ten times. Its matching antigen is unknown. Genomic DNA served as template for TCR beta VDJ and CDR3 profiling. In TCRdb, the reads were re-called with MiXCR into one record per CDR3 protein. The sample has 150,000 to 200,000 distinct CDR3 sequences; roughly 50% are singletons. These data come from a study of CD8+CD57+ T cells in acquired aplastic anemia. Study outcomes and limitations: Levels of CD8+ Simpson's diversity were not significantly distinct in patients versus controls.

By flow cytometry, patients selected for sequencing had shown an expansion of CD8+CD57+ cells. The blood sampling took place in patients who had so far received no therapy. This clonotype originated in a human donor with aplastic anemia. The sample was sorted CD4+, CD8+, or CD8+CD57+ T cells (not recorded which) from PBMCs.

CDR3 nucleotides: TGTGCCAGCAGCTATGGGCGGAGGACCTACAATGAGCAGTTCTTC. It specifies CASSYGRRTYNEQFF. The V call is TRBV11-2, the J call TRBJ2-1, with D tentatively TRBD2 (5 bases). Germline assignment: CDR1 SGHAT and CDR2 FQNNGV. This CDR3 spans 15 amino acids. The V end lost 4 bases, the J end lost 2 bases, and 12 bases lay between the germline ends.